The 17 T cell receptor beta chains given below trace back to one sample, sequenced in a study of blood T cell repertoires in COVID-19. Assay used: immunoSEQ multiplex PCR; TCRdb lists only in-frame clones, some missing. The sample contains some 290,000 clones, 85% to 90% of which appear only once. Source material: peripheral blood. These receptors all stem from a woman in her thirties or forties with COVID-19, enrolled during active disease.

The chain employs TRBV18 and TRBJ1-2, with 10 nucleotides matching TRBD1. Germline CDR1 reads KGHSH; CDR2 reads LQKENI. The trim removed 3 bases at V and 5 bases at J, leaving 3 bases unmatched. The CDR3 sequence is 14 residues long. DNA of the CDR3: TGTGCCAGCTCACCCGGACAGGGGGATTATGGCTACACCTTC. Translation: CASSPGQGDYGYTF.

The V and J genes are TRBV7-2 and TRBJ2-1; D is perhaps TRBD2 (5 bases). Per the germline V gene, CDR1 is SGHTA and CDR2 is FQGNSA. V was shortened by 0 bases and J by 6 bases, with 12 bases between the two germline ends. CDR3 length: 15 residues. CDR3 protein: CASSLAGLAANEQFF. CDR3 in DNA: TGTGCCAGCAGCTTAGCAGGGCTAGCAGCCAATGAGCAGTTCTTC.

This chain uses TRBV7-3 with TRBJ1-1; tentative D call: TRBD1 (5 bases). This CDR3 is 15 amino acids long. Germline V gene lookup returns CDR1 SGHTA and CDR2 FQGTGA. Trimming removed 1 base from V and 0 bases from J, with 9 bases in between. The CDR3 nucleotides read TGTGCCAGCAGCTTAAGGGGCTCTATGAACACTGAAGCTTTCTTT. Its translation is CASSLRGSMNTEAFF. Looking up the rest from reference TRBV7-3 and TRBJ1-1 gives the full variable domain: GAGVSQTPSNKVTEKGKYVELRCDPISGHTALYWYRQSLGQGPEFLIYFQGTGAADDSGLPNDRFFAVRPEGSVSTLKIQRTERGDSAVYLCASSLRGSMNTEAFFGQGTRLTVV.

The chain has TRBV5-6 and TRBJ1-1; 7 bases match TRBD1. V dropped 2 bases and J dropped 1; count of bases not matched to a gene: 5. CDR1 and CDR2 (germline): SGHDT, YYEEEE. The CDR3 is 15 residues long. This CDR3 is CASSLLRQGNTEAFF. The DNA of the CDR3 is TGTGCCAGCAGCTTATTAAGACAGGGGAACACTGAAGCTTTCTTT.

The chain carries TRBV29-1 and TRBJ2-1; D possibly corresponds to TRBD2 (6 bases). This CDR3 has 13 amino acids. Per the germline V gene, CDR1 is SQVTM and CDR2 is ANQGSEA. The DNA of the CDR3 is TGCAGTATTCCCGGAGGGGCTTACAATGAGCAGTTCTTC. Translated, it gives CSIPGGAYNEQFF.

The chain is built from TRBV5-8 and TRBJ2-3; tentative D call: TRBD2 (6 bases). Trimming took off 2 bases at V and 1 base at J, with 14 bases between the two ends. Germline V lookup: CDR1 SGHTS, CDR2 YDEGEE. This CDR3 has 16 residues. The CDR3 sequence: CASSLGASSGTDTQYF. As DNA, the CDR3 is TGTGCCAGCAGCTTAGGGGCCTCTAGCGGCACAGATACGCAGTATTTT.

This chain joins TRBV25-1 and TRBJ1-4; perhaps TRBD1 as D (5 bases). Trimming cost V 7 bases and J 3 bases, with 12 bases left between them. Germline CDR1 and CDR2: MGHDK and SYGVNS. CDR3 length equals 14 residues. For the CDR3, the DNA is TGTGCCAGCACCCAGGGTGGTGCTAATGAAAAACTGTTTTTT. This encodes CASTQGGANEKLFF.

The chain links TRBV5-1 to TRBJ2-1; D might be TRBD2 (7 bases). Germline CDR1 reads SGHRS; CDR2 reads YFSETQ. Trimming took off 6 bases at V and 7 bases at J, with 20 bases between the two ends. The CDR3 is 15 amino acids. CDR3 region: CASTGGAGPRNEQFF. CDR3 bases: TGCGCCAGCACTGGGGGGGCAGGCCCTAGAAATGAGCAGTTCTTC.

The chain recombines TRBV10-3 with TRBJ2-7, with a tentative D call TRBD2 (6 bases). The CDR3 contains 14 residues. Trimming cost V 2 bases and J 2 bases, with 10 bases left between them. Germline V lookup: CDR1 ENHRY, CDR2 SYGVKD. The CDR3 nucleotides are TGTGCCATCAGTGAGGAACTAGCCGCCTACGAGCAGTACTTC. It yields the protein CAISEELAAYEQYF.

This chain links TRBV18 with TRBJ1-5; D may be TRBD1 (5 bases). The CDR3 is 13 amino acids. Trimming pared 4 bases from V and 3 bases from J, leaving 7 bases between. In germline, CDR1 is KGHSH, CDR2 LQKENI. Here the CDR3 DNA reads TGTGCCAGCTCACGACAGAACAATCAGCCCCAGCATTTT. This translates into CASSRQNNQPQHF.

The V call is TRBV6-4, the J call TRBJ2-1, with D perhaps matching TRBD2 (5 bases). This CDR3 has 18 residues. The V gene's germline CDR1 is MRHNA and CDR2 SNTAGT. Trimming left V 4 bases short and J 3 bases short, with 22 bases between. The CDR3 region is CASSASPQKRVYYNEQFF. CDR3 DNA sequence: TGTGCCAGCAGTGCCTCCCCTCAGAAGAGGGTCTACTACAATGAGCAGTTCTTC.

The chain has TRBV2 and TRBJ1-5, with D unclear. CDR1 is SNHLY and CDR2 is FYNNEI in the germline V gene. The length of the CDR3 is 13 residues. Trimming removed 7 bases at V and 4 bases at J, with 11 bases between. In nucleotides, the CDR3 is TGTGCCAGCATCGGGAGTGAAAATCAGCCCCAGCATTTT. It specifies CASIGSENQPQHF. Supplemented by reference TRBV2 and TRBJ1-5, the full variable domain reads EPEVTQTPSHQVTQMGQEVILRCVPISNHLYFYWYRQILGQKVEFLVSFYNNEISEKSEIFDDQFSVERPDGSNFTLKIRSTKLEDSAMYFCASIGSENQPQHFGDGTRLSIL.

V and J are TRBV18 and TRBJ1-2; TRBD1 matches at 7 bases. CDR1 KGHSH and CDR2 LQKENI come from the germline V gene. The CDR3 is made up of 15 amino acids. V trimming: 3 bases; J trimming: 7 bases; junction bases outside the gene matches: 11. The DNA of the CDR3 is TGTGCCAGCTCACCCTCCGGGACAGTCAAGGGTGGCTACACCTTC. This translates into CASSPSGTVKGGYTF.

The CDR3 DNA is TGTGCCAGCCTCGGCAGGGGGGTTAGCACAGATACGCAGTATTTT. It codes for CASLGRGVSTDTQYF. The chain employs TRBV7-2 and TRBJ2-3, with D maybe TRBD1 (7 bases). The CDR3 extends over 15 amino acids. Per the germline V gene, CDR1 is SGHTA and CDR2 is FQGNSA. Trimming left V 8 bases short and J 0 bases short, with 15 bases between.

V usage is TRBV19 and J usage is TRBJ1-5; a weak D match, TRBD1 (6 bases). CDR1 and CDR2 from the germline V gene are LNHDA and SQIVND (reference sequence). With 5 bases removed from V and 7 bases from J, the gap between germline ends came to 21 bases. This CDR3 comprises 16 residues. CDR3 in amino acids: CASSPTGGTPRQPQHF. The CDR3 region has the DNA TGTGCCAGTAGTCCGACAGGCGGTACCCCCCGGCAGCCCCAGCATTTT.

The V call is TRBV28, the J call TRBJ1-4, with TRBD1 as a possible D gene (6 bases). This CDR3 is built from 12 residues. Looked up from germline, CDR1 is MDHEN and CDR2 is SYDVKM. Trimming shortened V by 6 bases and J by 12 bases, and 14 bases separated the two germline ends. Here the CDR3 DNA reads TGTGCCAGCAGCCGAGATAACAGGGAACTGTTTTTT. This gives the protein CASSRDNRELFF.

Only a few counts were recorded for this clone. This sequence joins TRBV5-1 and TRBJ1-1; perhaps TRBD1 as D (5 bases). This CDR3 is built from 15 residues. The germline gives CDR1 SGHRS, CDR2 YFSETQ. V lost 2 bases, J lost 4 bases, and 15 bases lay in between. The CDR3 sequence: CASSLDSQGSTEAFF. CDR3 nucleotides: TGCGCCAGCAGCTTAGATTCCCAGGGAAGCACTGAAGCTTTCTTT. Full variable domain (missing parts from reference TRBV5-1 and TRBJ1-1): KAGVTQTPRYLIKTRGQQVTLSCSPISGHRSVSWYQQTPGQGLQFLFEYFSETQRNKGNFPGRFSGRQFSNSRSEMNVSTLELGDSALYLCASSLDSQGSTEAFFGQGTRLTVV.